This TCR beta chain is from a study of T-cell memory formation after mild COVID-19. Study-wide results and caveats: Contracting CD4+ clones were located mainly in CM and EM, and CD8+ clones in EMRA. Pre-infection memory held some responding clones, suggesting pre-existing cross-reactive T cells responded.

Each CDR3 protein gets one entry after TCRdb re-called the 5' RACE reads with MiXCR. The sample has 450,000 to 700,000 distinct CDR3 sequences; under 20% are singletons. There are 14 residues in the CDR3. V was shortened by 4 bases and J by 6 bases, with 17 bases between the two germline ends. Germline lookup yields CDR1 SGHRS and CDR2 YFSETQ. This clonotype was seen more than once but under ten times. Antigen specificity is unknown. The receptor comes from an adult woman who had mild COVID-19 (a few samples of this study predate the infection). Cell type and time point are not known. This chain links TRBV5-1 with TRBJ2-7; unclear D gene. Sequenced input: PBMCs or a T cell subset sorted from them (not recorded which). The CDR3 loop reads CASSPRTATGEQYF. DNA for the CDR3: TGCGCCAGCAGCCCCCGGACGGCTACGGGCGAGCAGTACTTC. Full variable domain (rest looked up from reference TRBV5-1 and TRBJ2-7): KAGVTQTPRYLIKTRGQQVTLSCSPISGHRSVSWYQQTPGQGLQFLFEYFSETQRNKGNFPGRFSGRQFSNSRSEMNVSTLELGDSALYLCASSPRTATGEQYFGPGTRLTVT.